This T cell receptor beta chain was sequenced for a study of shared clonotypes between healthy human individuals. Broader study findings: Blood was the only sampled material, and tissue repertoires likely differ. Naive subsets typically showed greater estimated richness than memory subsets.

In regard to this clone: Antigen specificity is unknown.

Per sorted-subset replicate PCR, input was approximately 180 ng DNA, representing roughly 28,000 T cell genomes. Profiled with immunoSEQ multiplex PCR; TCRdb holds only in-frame clones, not every one. The sample has 1.5 million to 2.5 million clones, about 95% seen once. V lost 6 bases to trimming and J lost 4 bases, with 10 bases between them. This CDR3 has 12 residues. From germline, CDR1 is SEHNR and CDR2 FQNEAQ (reference sequence). Positive CCR7 selection of CD45RO-negative cells yielded the naive CD8 cells, and terminally differentiated effector memory CD45RA+ cells were excluded. Donors were Caucasian adults residing in Nashville, Tennessee, USA.

The sequencing sample was made of naive CD8+ T cells sorted from blood. The origin of this receptor is a man younger than 35 in good health. V usage is TRBV7-9 and J usage is TRBJ2-7, with D possibly matching TRBD1 (5 bases). The CDR3 spells CASRSDRYEQYF. The CDR3 coding sequence is TGTGCCAGCAGGTCCGACAGATACGAGCAGTACTTC.